Sequencing of this T cell receptor beta chain was carried out in a study of T-cell reconstitution after alpha-beta-depleted transplantation in children. At least ten counts were recorded for this clonotype. Its antigen remains unknown. Trimming left V 3 bases short and J 5 bases short, with 16 bases between. CDR3 length: 15 amino acids. From germline, CDR1 is SEHNR and CDR2 FQNEAQ (reference sequence). Study-level results: Surviving recipient T cells and thymic progenitors underlay high day-60 TCRbeta diversity in some patients.

Unique molecular identifiers were built into the TCRbeta library. TCRdb reprocessed the PCR reads via MiXCR and lists one record per CDR3 protein. The sample consists of about 160,000 distinct CDR3 sequences, 11% of them appearing once. This specimen was PBMCs, taken before TCRalphabeta/CD19-depleted stem cell transplant. This clonotype originated in a boy aged 2 to 9 with acute myeloid leukemia, due to receive a stem cell transplant. The genes are TRBV7-9 and TRBJ1-1; weak D call: TRBD1 (5 bases). The CDR3 coding sequence is TGTGCCAGCAGCTTGTGGGGCATCGATTCGACTGAAGCTTTCTTT. Protein product: CASSLWGIDSTEAFF.